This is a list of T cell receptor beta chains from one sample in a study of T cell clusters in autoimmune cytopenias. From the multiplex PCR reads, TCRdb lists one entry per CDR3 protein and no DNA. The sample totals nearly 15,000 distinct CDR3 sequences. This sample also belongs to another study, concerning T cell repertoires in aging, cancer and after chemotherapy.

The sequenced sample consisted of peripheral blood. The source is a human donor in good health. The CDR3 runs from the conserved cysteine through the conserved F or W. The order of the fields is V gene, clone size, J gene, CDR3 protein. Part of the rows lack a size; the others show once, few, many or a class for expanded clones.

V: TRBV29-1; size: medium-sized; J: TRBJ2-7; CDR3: CSAGTLGEQYF
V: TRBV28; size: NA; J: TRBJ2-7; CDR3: CASRRQRGHTYEQYF
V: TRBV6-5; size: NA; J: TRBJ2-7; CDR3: CASSYPDNPYEQYF
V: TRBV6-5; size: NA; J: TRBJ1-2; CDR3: CASSDQTGYGYTF
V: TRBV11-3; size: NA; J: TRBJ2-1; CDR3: CASSQLAGPSSYNEQFF
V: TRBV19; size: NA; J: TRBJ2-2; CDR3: CASSHPGQGWPGELFF
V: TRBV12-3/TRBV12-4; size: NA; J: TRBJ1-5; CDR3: CASSFDRVQPQHF
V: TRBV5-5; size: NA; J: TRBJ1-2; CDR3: CASSFPDYDGYTF
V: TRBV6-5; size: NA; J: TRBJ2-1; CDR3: CASSSRGVEQFF
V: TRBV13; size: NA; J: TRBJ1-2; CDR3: CASSSGQAYGYTF
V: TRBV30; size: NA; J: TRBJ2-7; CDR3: CAWTVAASGSYEQYF
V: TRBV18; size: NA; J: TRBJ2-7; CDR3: CASSPAGGNSYEQYF
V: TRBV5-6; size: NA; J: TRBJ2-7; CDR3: CASSLGTGSNEQYF
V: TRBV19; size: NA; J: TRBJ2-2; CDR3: CASSPSGRAPGELFF
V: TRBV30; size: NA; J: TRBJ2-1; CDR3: CAWSWAERNEQFF
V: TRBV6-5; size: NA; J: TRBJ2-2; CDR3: CASSATWKNTGELFF
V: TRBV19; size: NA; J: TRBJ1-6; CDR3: CASSVEEKPSPLHF
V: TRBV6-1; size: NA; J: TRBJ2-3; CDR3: CASRLDGTSTDTQYF
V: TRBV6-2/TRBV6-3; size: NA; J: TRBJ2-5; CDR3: CASSYPTGIYQGTQYF